A selection of T cell receptor beta chains follows, all from one sample in a study of T cells in tumors after PD-1 blockade. Generated by immunoSEQ multiplex PCR, the TCRdb table keeps only in-frame clones and is missing some. Among about 59,000 clones listed, just under 80% were seen once. Sequenced here: PBMCs, sampled before anti-PD-1 treatment. The receptors come from a human donor with basal cell carcinoma. Each CDR3 is given with its conserved first and last residue. Each record gives: V gene, D gene, J gene, clone size, CDR3 protein, CDR3 DNA. The D gene is left open where the match is weak. Size tells how often a clone was seen (once, few, many) or the class of an expanded clone, and some rows leave it out.

v_call: TRBV6-1; d_call: .; j_call: TRBJ2-7; clone_size: .; cdr3_aa: CASSEPGGASYEQYF; cdr3_nt: TGTGCCAGCAGTGAACCCGGCGGGGCCTCCTACGAGCAGTACTTC
v_call: TRBV5-4; d_call: TRBD1; j_call: TRBJ2-1; clone_size: .; cdr3_aa: CASSLGGGLYNEQFF; cdr3_nt: TGTGCCAGCAGCTTGGGAGGGGGCCTCTACAATGAGCAGTTCTTC
v_call: TRBV27; d_call: TRBD2; j_call: TRBJ2-7; clone_size: .; cdr3_aa: CASSHTSAHEQYF; cdr3_nt: TGTGCCAGCAGCCACACTAGCGCTCACGAGCAGTACTTC
v_call: TRBV5-1; d_call: .; j_call: TRBJ1-6; clone_size: few; cdr3_aa: CASSLAGYNSPLHF; cdr3_nt: TGCGCCAGCAGCTTGGCGGGGTACAATTCACCCCTCCACTTT
v_call: TRBV15; d_call: TRBD1; j_call: TRBJ1-1; clone_size: .; cdr3_aa: CATSRATGARETEAFF; cdr3_nt: TGTGCCACCAGCAGAGCAACAGGGGCTCGGGAGACTGAAGCTTTCTTT
v_call: TRBV7-2; d_call: TRBD1; j_call: TRBJ2-3; clone_size: .; cdr3_aa: CASERDRVGSTQYF; cdr3_nt: TGTGCCAGCGAGCGGGACAGGGTCGGAAGTACGCAGTATTTT
v_call: TRBV19; d_call: TRBD1; j_call: TRBJ1-6; clone_size: .; cdr3_aa: CASGTQGALVNSPLHF; cdr3_nt: TGTGCCAGTGGTACACAGGGGGCACTCGTTAATTCACCCCTCCACTTT
v_call: TRBV6-5; d_call: TRBD1; j_call: TRBJ2-6; clone_size: .; cdr3_aa: CASTPDRGAGVLTF; cdr3_nt: TGTGCCAGCACCCCCGACAGGGGGGCCGGCGTCCTGACTTTC
v_call: TRBV7-3; d_call: .; j_call: TRBJ2-3; clone_size: .; cdr3_aa: CASSLEGGLGTQYF; cdr3_nt: TGTGCCAGCAGCTTAGAGGGGGGGCTTGGTACGCAGTATTTT
v_call: TRBV6-5; d_call: TRBD1; j_call: TRBJ1-2; clone_size: .; cdr3_aa: CASSSRDRGDYGYTF; cdr3_nt: TGTGCCAGCAGTTCCCGGGACAGGGGCGACTATGGCTACACCTTC
v_call: TRBV10-2; d_call: .; j_call: TRBJ1-4; clone_size: .; cdr3_aa: CASGSRPNEKLFF; cdr3_nt: TGCGCCAGCGGGAGCAGACCTAATGAAAAACTGTTTTTT
v_call: TRBV2; d_call: .; j_call: TRBJ1-1; clone_size: .; cdr3_aa: CASSGVTEAFF; cdr3_nt: TGTGCCAGCAGTGGAGTAACTGAAGCTTTCTTT
v_call: TRBV5-1; d_call: .; j_call: TRBJ2-7; clone_size: .; cdr3_aa: CASSQRTAKAYEQYF; cdr3_nt: TGCGCCAGCAGCCAGCGGACAGCGAAGGCCTACGAGCAGTACTTC
v_call: TRBV4-2; d_call: .; j_call: TRBJ1-1; clone_size: .; cdr3_aa: CASSQDAGNTEAFF; cdr3_nt: TGTGCCAGCAGCCAAGATGCGGGGAACACTGAAGCTTTCTTT
v_call: TRBV4-1; d_call: .; j_call: TRBJ1-2; clone_size: .; cdr3_aa: CASSQQFTSYGYTF; cdr3_nt: TGCGCCAGCAGCCAACAGTTTACCTCTTATGGCTACACCTTC
v_call: TRBV27; d_call: TRBD1; j_call: TRBJ1-2; clone_size: .; cdr3_aa: CASSRRGGYGYTF; cdr3_nt: TGTGCCAGCAGTCGCAGGGGGGGCTATGGCTACACCTTC
v_call: TRBV27; d_call: .; j_call: TRBJ2-1; clone_size: .; cdr3_aa: CASSYGGLGNEQFF; cdr3_nt: TGTGCCAGCAGTTATGGGGGCCTTGGGAATGAGCAGTTCTTC
v_call: TRBV4-1; d_call: .; j_call: TRBJ1-2; clone_size: .; cdr3_aa: CASSQDRYYGYTF; cdr3_nt: TGCGCCAGCAGCCAAGATCGGTACTATGGCTACACCTTC
v_call: TRBV20-1; d_call: TRBD2; j_call: TRBJ2-3; clone_size: .; cdr3_aa: CSASTTSGGTDTQYF; cdr3_nt: TGCAGTGCTAGTACGACTAGCGGGGGCACAGATACGCAGTATTTT
v_call: TRBV9; d_call: .; j_call: TRBJ2-6; clone_size: .; cdr3_aa: CASSFRVGANVLTF; cdr3_nt: TGTGCCAGCAGCTTCAGGGTGGGGGCCAACGTCCTGACTTTC